The clone carrying this T cell receptor (beta chain) was found a few times. Its antigen is unknown. The record originates from a study of T-cell memory formation after mild COVID-19. About the study: Among the donors, TCR clusters were largely specific to each donor. Regarding the study as a whole: CD4+ clones that contracted lay mainly in CM and EM; CD8+ ones lay in EMRA. Clones contracting across day 15 to 85 had a balanced CD4/CD8 profile; later expanding clones leaned CD4+.

TCRdb itself ran the 5' RACE reads through MiXCR, one entry per CDR3 protein. Of roughly 100,000 distinct CDR3 sequences listed, around 13% are singletons. The sequence derives from an adult woman who had mild COVID-19 (a few samples of this study predate the infection). Cell type and time point are not known. The sequenced material came from PBMCs or a T cell subset sorted from them (not recorded which).

The CDR3: CATSDLEPGVSDTQYF. DNA of the CDR3: TGTGCCACCAGTGATTTGGAGCCGGGAGTGTCAGATACGCAGTATTTT. This chain uses TRBV24-1 with TRBJ2-3; perhaps TRBD2 as D (6 bases). CDR1 is KGHDR, CDR2 SFDVKD, per germline. Trimming pared 0 bases from V and 4 bases from J, leaving 13 bases between. The CDR3 length is 16 residues.